The 28 T cell receptor beta chains reported below all come from one sample, sequenced in a study of T cell repertoires in cytomegalovirus infection. TCRdb recomputed calls from the reads with MiXCR, one row per CDR3 protein. Of under 100,000 distinct CDR3 sequences listed, roughly 3.5% are singletons. Input material: PBMCs. The receptor set was obtained from a human donor in good health (CMV status not recorded). Some clones in this sample may be carry-over from other donors' samples.

This clonotype was counted at least ten times. In DNA form, the CDR3 reads TGTGCCTGGAGTGTACATGTGGGGACAGGGAATCAGCCCCAGCATTTT. This translates into CAWSVHVGTGNQPQHF. The rearrangement joins TRBV30 to TRBJ1-5, with 9 bases identical to TRBD1. Germline V gene data show CDR1 as GTSNPN and CDR2 as SVGIG (reference sequence). This CDR3 is 16 amino acids long. The ends lost 0 bases at V and 4 bases at J; junction bases unmatched: 7.

This clonotype was counted many times. The chain couples TRBV10-1 to TRBJ2-2; D is possibly TRBD1 or TRBD2 (5 bases each). The CDR3 covers 15 residues. Germline V gives CDR1 WNHNN, CDR2 SYGVQD (reference sequence). The V and J ends lost 6 bases and 0 bases respectively, with 11 bases between them. The CDR3 coding sequence is TGCGCCAGCAGCTTTGGGACGGCGAACACCGGGGAGCTGTTTTTT. It specifies CASSFGTANTGELFF.

This clonotype was detected many times. V and J are TRBV15 and TRBJ1-2; D gene unclear. This CDR3 region has 15 residues. In germline, CDR1 is LNHNV, CDR2 YYDKDF (reference sequence). Between the trimmed V and J ends, which lost 4 bases and 11 bases, there was a span of 23 bases. The CDR3: CATSTSGSTFIGYTF. The CDR3 DNA sequence: TGTGCCACCAGCACTTCTGGGAGTACCTTTATTGGGTACACCTTC.

In its sample, this clonotype was seen many times. This chain joins TRBV4-3 and TRBJ1-6; no definite D call. The V end lost 0 bases, the J end lost 8 bases, and 14 bases lay between the germline ends. Germline values: CDR1 LGHNA, CDR2 YSLEER. The CDR3 runs 16 residues. The CDR3 bases are TGCGCCAGCAGCCAAGATATAAACAGAGTTTATTCACCCCTCCACTTT. This gives the protein CASSQDINRVYSPLHF.

This clonotype was detected many times. V usage is TRBV4-3 and J usage is TRBJ2-6; D remains unclear. This CDR3 spans 16 amino acids. Trimming removed 3 bases from V and 0 bases from J, with 9 bases in between. Germline V gene sequence: CDR1 LGHNA, CDR2 YSLEER. The chain's CDR3 is CASSQDWSSGANVLTF. As DNA, the CDR3 is TGCGCCAGCAGCCAGGATTGGAGCTCTGGGGCCAACGTCCTGACTTTC.

There are many counts of this clonotype. The rearrangement uses TRBV7-2 and TRBJ1-5; 11 bases are a match to TRBD1. The junction had 9 bases not matched to a gene; V was cut back by 5 bases and J by 3 bases. CDR1 and CDR2 (germline): SGHTA, FQGNSA. CDR3 length: 17 residues. The CDR3 sequence is CASSLYGTGGSNQPQHF. In nucleotides, the CDR3 is TGTGCCAGCAGCCTGTATGGGACAGGGGGTTCCAATCAGCCCCAGCATTTT.

This clonotype was observed many times. The chain recombines TRBV28 with TRBJ1-1; D perhaps matches TRBD1 (5 bases). This CDR3 comprises 15 residues. The germline gives CDR1 MDHEN, CDR2 SYDVKM. The V end was cut by 5 bases, the J end by 3 bases, with 16 bases between. The CDR3 coding sequence is TGTGCCAGCAGTCCAGGCTACAGGATTTACACTGAAGCTTTCTTT. It codes for CASSPGYRIYTEAFF.

This clonotype was counted at least ten times. The rearrangement joins TRBV28 to TRBJ1-6; possibly TRBD1 for D (5 bases). Trimming stripped 6 bases from V and 5 bases from J, with 14 bases between. CDR1 and CDR2 (germline): MDHEN, SYDVKM. The CDR3 contains 15 residues. As DNA, the CDR3 is TGTGCCAGCAGAGCGGGGGGGTCGAATAATTCACCCCTCCACTTT. Translation: CASRAGGSNNSPLHF.

There are many counts of this clonotype. The rearrangement uses TRBV2 and TRBJ1-1; D is possibly TRBD1 (5 bases). Germline assignment: CDR1 SNHLY and CDR2 FYNNEI. The CDR3 extends over 14 amino acids. Deletions cut 3 bases from V and 5 bases from J, with 13 bases between. CDR3 in amino acids: CASSEGGTLTEAFF. The CDR3 nucleotides read TGTGCCAGCAGTGAGGGGGGAACATTAACTGAAGCTTTCTTT.

There are many counts of this clonotype. This chain links TRBV11-1 with TRBJ2-5; D unclear. The CDR3 runs to 12 residues. Trimming stripped 1 base from V and 1 base from J, with 1 base between. Germline assignment: CDR1 SGHAT and CDR2 FQDESV (reference sequence). The CDR3 coding sequence is TGTGCCAGCAGCTTAGGCCAAGAGACCCAGTACTTC. Translation gives CASSLGQETQYF.

This clonotype was found many times. The genes are TRBV4-1 and TRBJ2-1, with D tentatively TRBD2 (6 bases). V lost 0 bases, J lost 0 bases, and 18 bases lay in between. Per germline, CDR1 MGHRA and CDR2 YSYEKL. The CDR3 spans 19 residues. CDR3 residues: CASSQDISRGGDSYNEQFF. The CDR3 DNA reads TGCGCCAGCAGCCAAGATATCTCTCGTGGAGGGGACTCCTACAATGAGCAGTTCTTC.

In its sample, this clonotype was seen many times. This sequence joins TRBV28 and TRBJ1-2, with D uncertain. CDR1 MDHEN and CDR2 SYDVKM come from the germline V gene. V was clipped by 5 bases and J by 4 bases, with 14 bases between them. This CDR3 has 14 residues. The CDR3 bases are TGTGCCAGCAGTCGGCGGGCCAGCTCCTATGGCTACACCTTC. Translated, it gives CASSRRASSYGYTF.

This clonotype was recorded many times. The DNA for the CDR3 is TGTGCCAGCAGTTTTTTGGGACGGAGCGCCACTGAAGCTTTCTTT. This sequence encodes CASSFLGRSATEAFF. The chain joins TRBV28 to TRBJ1-1, with D possibly being TRBD1 (5 bases). The CDR3 consists of 15 residues. V was clipped by 3 bases and J by 4 bases, with 15 bases between them. CDR1 MDHEN and CDR2 SYDVKM come from the germline V gene.

This clonotype was counted many times. The chain uses TRBV7-2 and TRBJ1-1; D remains ambiguous. Germline V gene lookup returns CDR1 SGHTA and CDR2 FQGNSA. V gave up 5 bases and J gave up 4 bases, with 8 bases separating them. The CDR3 is 12 residues long. The CDR3 sequence: CASSRVGTEAFF. The CDR3 nucleotides read TGTGCCAGCAGCCGAGTGGGCACTGAAGCTTTCTTT.

This clonotype was detected ten times or more. The J gene is TRBJ1-1, the V gene TRBV7-8; the D gene is possibly TRBD1 (6 bases). The germline V and J ends were trimmed by 5 bases and 5 bases, with 15 bases remaining between them. CDR1 is SGHVS and CDR2 is FQNEAQ in the germline V gene. CDR3 length: 14 residues. The CDR3 sequence: CASSAGGGGTEAFF. The CDR3 nucleotides read TGTGCCAGCAGCGCCGGAGGGGGTGGGACTGAAGCTTTCTTT.

This clonotype was picked up many times. V gene TRBV14 combines with J gene TRBJ2-7, with D unclear. The V and J ends lost 1 base and 3 bases respectively, with 10 bases between them. The germline CDR1 and CDR2 sequences are SGHDN and FVKESK. The CDR3 is 14 residues long. The CDR3 region has the DNA TGTGCCAGCAGCCAAGTCTACGAGGTCTACGAGCAGTACTTC. Translation: CASSQVYEVYEQYF.

The table lists this clonotype with many counts. The junction shows a germline mismatch at one end, possibly a read error. V and J are TRBV10-2 and TRBJ2-7, with TRBD2 identical over 7 bases. CDR1 is WSHSY, CDR2 SAAADI, per germline. This CDR3 has 17 amino acids. CDR3 sequence: CASHNLAGFSRSSEQYF. The CDR3 DNA reads as TGCGCCAGCCACAATTTAGCGGGCTTCTCCAGATCCTCCGAGCAGTACTTC.

There are many counts of this clonotype. This rearrangement joins TRBV7-2 to TRBJ2-7; D is ambiguous. V dropped 1 base and J dropped 0 bases, with 10 bases sitting between them. The CDR3 is 15 amino acids. Per germline, CDR1 SGHTA and CDR2 FQGNSA. The CDR3 nucleotides are TGTGCCAGCAGCTTAGATCGCGGATCCTCCTACGAGCAGTACTTC. Translating gives CASSLDRGSSYEQYF.

This clonotype has at least ten counts. The chain employs TRBV7-6 and TRBJ2-5; 9 nucleotides align to TRBD2. This CDR3 is built from 16 residues. Looked up from germline, CDR1 is SGHVS and CDR2 is FNYEAQ. Trimming took 1 base from V and 5 from J; bases not matched to a gene: 8. CDR3 sequence: CASSLVGGGAVETQYF. For the CDR3, the DNA is TGTGCCAGCAGCTTAGTTGGCGGGGGGGCCGTGGAGACCCAGTACTTC.

This clonotype has ten or more counts. The chain uses TRBV12-3 or TRBV12-4 and TRBJ1-1; D ambiguous. Between the trimmed V and J ends, which lost 5 bases and 2 bases, there was a span of 6 bases. The CDR3 sequence is 12 residues long. Here the CDR3 reads CASSILNTEAFF. The CDR3 DNA follows: TGTGCCAGCAGTATACTAAACACTGAAGCTTTCTTT.

This clonotype was seen at least ten times. V is TRBV7-8 and J is TRBJ1-6; 9 bases align to TRBD1. The junction had 4 bases not matched to a gene; V was cut back by 5 bases and J by 8 bases. This CDR3 region has 14 residues. Germline CDR1 and CDR2: SGHVS and FQNEAQ. The CDR3 spells CASSLQGADSPLHF. The CDR3 DNA sequence: TGTGCCAGCAGCCTACAGGGGGCGGATTCACCCCTCCACTTT.

This clonotype was observed many times. The chain carries TRBV7-8 and TRBJ1-5, with 8 bases that match TRBD1. The CDR3 spans 14 residues. CDR1 is SGHVS and CDR2 is FQNEAQ in the germline V gene. V was clipped by 5 bases and J by 4 bases; unmatched bases: 4. This CDR3 reads CASSQGQENQPQHF. CDR3 sequence (DNA): TGTGCCAGCAGCCAGGGACAGGAGAATCAGCCCCAGCATTTT.

This clonotype was seen ten or more times. The V and J genes are TRBV6-2 or TRBV6-3 and TRBJ2-5; D unclear. The V gene's germline CDR1 is MNHEY and CDR2 SVGEGT. This CDR3 is built from 11 residues. The V gene lost 2 bases and the J gene lost 5 bases, with 3 bases spanning the gap. CDR3 residues: CASSYGETQYF. The CDR3 DNA follows: TGTGCCAGCAGTTACGGGGAGACCCAGTACTTC.

This clonotype was observed at least ten times. CDR3 region: CASTVKMNTEAFF. CDR3 in DNA: TGTGCCAGCACCGTCAAGATGAACACTGAAGCTTTCTTT. V usage is TRBV7-2 and J usage is TRBJ1-1; D not resolved. The CDR3 contains 13 residues. The V and J ends lost 7 bases and 0 bases respectively, with 9 bases between them. The V gene's germline CDR1 is SGHTA and CDR2 FQGNSA.

This clonotype was detected only a few times. The rearrangement joins TRBV3-1 to TRBJ1-4; D is unresolved. This CDR3 is built from 14 residues. Trimming left V 5 bases short and J 4 bases short, with 11 bases between. Germline loops: CDR1 LGHDT, CDR2 YNNKEL (reference sequence). As DNA, the CDR3 is TGTGCCAGCAGCTTCCGGTTGGGTAATGAAAAACTGTTTTTT. Protein: CASSFRLGNEKLFF.

This clonotype was seen at least ten times. The V gene is TRBV7-6, the J gene TRBJ2-7; no firm D call. This CDR3 spans 15 amino acids. Trimming stripped 3 bases from V and 7 bases from J, with 19 bases between. Germline values: CDR1 SGHVS, CDR2 FNYEAQ. The CDR3 reads CASSFWEGMKREQYF. In DNA, the CDR3 is TGTGCCAGCAGCTTCTGGGAAGGCATGAAGCGAGAGCAGTACTTC.

This clonotype qualifies as medium-sized. The V call is TRBV7-2, the J call TRBJ2-5; the match to TRBD2 covers 8 bases. CDR1 and CDR2 from the germline V gene are SGHTA and FQGNSA. With 5 bases clipped from V and 2 bases from J, the junction kept 4 bases outside the gene matches. The CDR3 sequence is 14 residues long. This chain's CDR3 is CASSPTSVQETQYF. In DNA form, the CDR3 reads TGTGCCAGCAGCCCGACTAGCGTACAAGAGACCCAGTACTTC.

This clonotype was counted many times. This chain uses TRBV28 with TRBJ2-5, with TRBD2 matching over 7 bases. V gave up 0 bases and J gave up 4 bases; unmatched junction bases: 8. The CDR3 runs 16 residues. From germline, CDR1 is MDHEN and CDR2 SYDVKM. CDR3 sequence reads: CASSLWASGTRETQYF. The CDR3 bases are TGTGCCAGCAGTTTATGGGCTAGCGGAACGCGAGAGACCCAGTACTTC.